These T cell receptor beta chains were read from a single sample in a study of technical replicates of blood from a few donors. Only in-frame clones appear in the TCRdb table, and some are missing; sequencing was by immunoSEQ multiplex PCR. The sample shows more than 65,000 clones, 90% to 95% of them seen only once. Material for sequencing was T cells isolated from PBMCs. These TCRs come from a human donor in good health. The CDR3 runs from the conserved cysteine through the conserved F or W. The D gene is left open where the match is weak. Size is omitted from some rows. Given values are once, few, many or a class for expanded clones.

abundance: -; v_gene: TRBV27; j_gene: TRBJ2-7; d_gene: TRBD2; CDR3nt: TGTGCCAGCAGCATGACTAGCGGCTACGAGCAGTACTTC; CDR3aa: CASSMTSGYEQYF
abundance: -; v_gene: TRBV4-1; j_gene: TRBJ2-5; d_gene: TRBD2; CDR3nt: TGCGCCAGCAGCCAAGCAACAGCGGGAGCGCTAGAGACCCAGTACTTC; CDR3aa: CASSQATAGALETQYF
abundance: -; v_gene: TRBV11-3; j_gene: TRBJ2-3; d_gene: TRBD1; CDR3nt: TGTGCCAGCAGCTTAGAGGGACAGGGAACAGATACGCAGTATTTT; CDR3aa: CASSLEGQGTDTQYF
abundance: -; v_gene: TRBV28; j_gene: TRBJ1-5; d_gene: -; CDR3nt: TGTGCCAGCCGACAGAACAATCAGCCCCAGCATTTT; CDR3aa: CASRQNNQPQHF
abundance: once; v_gene: TRBV7-3; j_gene: TRBJ1-2; d_gene: TRBD1; CDR3nt: TGTGCCAGCAGTAGGGACAGTAACTATGGCTACACCTTC; CDR3aa: CASSRDSNYGYTF
abundance: -; v_gene: TRBV4-2; j_gene: TRBJ2-1; d_gene: -; CDR3nt: TGTGCCAGCAGCCTCCCTGACAATGAGCAGTTCTTC; CDR3aa: CASSLPDNEQFF
abundance: -; v_gene: TRBV15; j_gene: TRBJ1-3; d_gene: -; CDR3nt: TGTGCCACCCGAGACGACAATAATCATCACACCATATATTTT; CDR3aa: CATRDDNNHHTIYF
abundance: -; v_gene: TRBV12-2; j_gene: TRBJ2-3; d_gene: -; CDR3nt: TGTGCAAGTCGCTTAGAGAGGCGGGCCACAGATACGCAGTATTTT; CDR3aa: CASRLERRATDTQYF
abundance: few; v_gene: TRBV30; j_gene: TRBJ1-1; d_gene: -; CDR3nt: TGTGCCTGGAGTAGACAGCCCCGGAGCACTGAAGCTTTCTTT; CDR3aa: CAWSRQPRSTEAFF
abundance: once; v_gene: TRBV11-2; j_gene: TRBJ2-5; d_gene: -; CDR3nt: TGTGCCAGCAGCTTAGCCTGGGACTTACAAGAGACCCAGTACTTC; CDR3aa: CASSLAWDLQETQYF
abundance: -; v_gene: TRBV4-1; j_gene: TRBJ1-5; d_gene: -; CDR3nt: TGCGCCAGCAGCCAAGGGGGGGTTTATAGCAATCAGCCCCAGCATTTT; CDR3aa: CASSQGGVYSNQPQHF
abundance: -; v_gene: TRBV4-2; j_gene: TRBJ2-3; d_gene: -; CDR3nt: TGTGCCAGCAGCCAAGATGGCGGGACTGGAGATACGCAGTATTTT; CDR3aa: CASSQDGGTGDTQYF
abundance: -; v_gene: TRBV5-1; j_gene: TRBJ2-7; d_gene: -; CDR3nt: TGCGCCAGCAGCCAATTTGGACGGGGAGCCTACGAGCAGTACTTC; CDR3aa: CASSQFGRGAYEQYF
abundance: -; v_gene: TRBV28; j_gene: TRBJ2-5; d_gene: -; CDR3nt: TGTGCCAGCAGTTTGGTTCCAGTGGAGACCCAGTACTTC; CDR3aa: CASSLVPVETQYF
abundance: -; v_gene: TRBV5-1; j_gene: TRBJ1-5; d_gene: -; CDR3nt: TGCGCCAGCAGCCCGGACAGCAATAGCAATCAGCCCCAGCATTTT; CDR3aa: CASSPDSNSNQPQHF
abundance: -; v_gene: TRBV7-8; j_gene: TRBJ2-3; d_gene: TRBD1; CDR3nt: TGTGCCAGCAGCTTGGGGACAGTTAGCACAGATACGCAGTATTTT; CDR3aa: CASSLGTVSTDTQYF
abundance: once; v_gene: TRBV25-1; j_gene: TRBJ2-7; d_gene: -; CDR3nt: TGTGCCAGCAGTGATCCTCTCCATAGCCTTTCCTACGAGCAGTACTTC; CDR3aa: CASSDPLHSLSYEQYF
abundance: -; v_gene: TRBV5-1; j_gene: TRBJ2-1; d_gene: TRBD1; CDR3nt: TGCGCCAGCAGCTTGGCCGTGGACAGGGTAAGCGAGCAGTTCTTC; CDR3aa: CASSLAVDRVSEQFF
abundance: -; v_gene: TRBV11-1; j_gene: TRBJ1-2; d_gene: -; CDR3nt: TGTGCCAGCAGCCTAGATGGGCTTAACTATGGCTACACCTTC; CDR3aa: CASSLDGLNYGYTF
abundance: -; v_gene: TRBV6-5; j_gene: TRBJ1-4; d_gene: -; CDR3nt: TGTGCCAGCAGGAGGCGGGGGGCCTCCAATGAAAAACTGTTTTTT; CDR3aa: CASRRRGASNEKLFF
abundance: -; v_gene: TRBV10-2; j_gene: TRBJ1-5; d_gene: TRBD1; CDR3nt: TGCGCCAGCAGTGGGACAGGGAAGAATCAGCCCCAGCATTTT; CDR3aa: CASSGTGKNQPQHF